This is a list of T cell receptor beta chains from one sample in a study of control samples from healthy donors and cancer patients. TCRdb keeps only in-frame clones here, not all; method: immunoSEQ multiplex PCR. This table holds about 130,000 clones, over 85% found once. The sequenced sample was blood. Receptors were obtained from a man between 18 and 29 years old in good health. The conserved cysteine and the conserved F or W are not part of the CDR3 here. D genes are given only for firm matches.

d_gene	j_gene	v_gene	CDR3aa
NA	TRBJ2-7	TRBV13	ASSVGENLWYEQY
NA	TRBJ2-7	TRBV7-9	ASSFGQGLYEQY
NA	TRBJ1-1	TRBV27	ASSLRGMNTEAF
TRBD1	TRBJ1-6	TRBV19	ASSSALRAGGSPLH
TRBD1	TRBJ1-4	TRBV9	ASSEGARGLKLF
TRBD1	TRBJ1-6	TRBV6-5	ASSQDRVTNSPLH
NA	TRBJ1-5	TRBV19	ASSIHRVPPASNQPQH
NA	TRBJ1-5	TRBV6-4	ASSDLGTGVGQPQH
NA	TRBJ2-7	TRBV6-5	ASRRGRSYEQY
TRBD1	TRBJ1-6	TRBV24-1	ATMQDRGPSYNSPLH
TRBD1	TRBJ1-2	TRBV6-5	ASTGTGGWNYGYT
NA	TRBJ1-1	TRBV19	ASSIDDRPRGMNTEAF
NA	TRBJ2-7	TRBV6-6	ASSQTGTSNEQY